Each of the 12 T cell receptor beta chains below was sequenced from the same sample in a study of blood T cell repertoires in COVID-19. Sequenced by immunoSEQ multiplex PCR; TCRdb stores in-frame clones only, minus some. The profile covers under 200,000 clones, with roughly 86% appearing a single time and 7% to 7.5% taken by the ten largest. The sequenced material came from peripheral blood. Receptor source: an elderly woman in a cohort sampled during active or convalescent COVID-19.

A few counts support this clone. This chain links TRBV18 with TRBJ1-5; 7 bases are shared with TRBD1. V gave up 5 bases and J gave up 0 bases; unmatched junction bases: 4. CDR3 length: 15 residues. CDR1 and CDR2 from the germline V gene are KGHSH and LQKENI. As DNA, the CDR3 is TGTGCCAGCTCAAGCCAGGGGGGTAGCAATCAGCCCCAGCATTTT. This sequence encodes CASSSQGGSNQPQHF.

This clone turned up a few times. CDR3 region: CASSLTGGYGYTF. DNA for the CDR3: TGTGCCAGCAGTCTGACAGGCGGGTATGGCTACACCTTC. The rearrangement joins TRBV3-1 (or the pseudogene TRBV3-2) to TRBJ1-2, with TRBD1 as a possible D gene (6 bases). The CDR3 totals 13 residues. Trimming cost V 6 bases and J 5 bases, with 13 bases left between them. Looked up from germline, CDR1 is LGHDT and CDR2 is YNNKEL (reference sequence).

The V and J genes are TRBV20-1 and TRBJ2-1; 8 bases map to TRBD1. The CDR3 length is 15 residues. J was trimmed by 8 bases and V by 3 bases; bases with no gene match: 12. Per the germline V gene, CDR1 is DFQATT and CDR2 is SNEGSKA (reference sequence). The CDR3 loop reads CSASGTGGLEDEQFF. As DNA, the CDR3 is TGCAGTGCTAGTGGGACAGGTGGGCTTGAAGATGAGCAGTTCTTC.

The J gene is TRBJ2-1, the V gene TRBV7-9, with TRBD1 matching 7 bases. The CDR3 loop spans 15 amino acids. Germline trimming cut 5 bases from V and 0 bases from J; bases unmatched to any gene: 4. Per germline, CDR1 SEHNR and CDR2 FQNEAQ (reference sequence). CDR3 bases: TGTGCCAGCAGCCAGACAGGGATCTCCTACAATGAGCAGTTCTTC. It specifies CASSQTGISYNEQFF.

The CDR3 coding sequence is TGTGCCAGTAGCTTGACAGCCGCGCCGAACTATGGCTACACCTTC. Translating gives CASSLTAAPNYGYTF. The rearrangement uses TRBV19 and TRBJ1-2; possibly TRBD1 for D (5 bases). CDR3 length: 15 residues. V gave up 6 bases and J gave up 2 bases, with 16 bases separating them. The germline V gene has CDR1 LNHDA and CDR2 SQIVND (reference sequence).

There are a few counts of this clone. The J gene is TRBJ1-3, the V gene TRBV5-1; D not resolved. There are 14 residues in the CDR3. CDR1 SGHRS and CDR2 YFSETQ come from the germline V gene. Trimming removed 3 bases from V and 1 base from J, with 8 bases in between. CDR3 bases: TGCGCCAGCAGCTCCTCAGGTTCTGGAAACACCATATATTTT. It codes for CASSSSGSGNTIYF.

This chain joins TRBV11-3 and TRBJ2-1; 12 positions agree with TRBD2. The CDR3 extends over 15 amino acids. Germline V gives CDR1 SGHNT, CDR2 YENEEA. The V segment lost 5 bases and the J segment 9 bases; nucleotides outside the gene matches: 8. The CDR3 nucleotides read TGTGCCAGCAGCAATCCTAGCGGGGGGGCGGCTGAGCAGTTCTTC. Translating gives CASSNPSGGAAEQFF.

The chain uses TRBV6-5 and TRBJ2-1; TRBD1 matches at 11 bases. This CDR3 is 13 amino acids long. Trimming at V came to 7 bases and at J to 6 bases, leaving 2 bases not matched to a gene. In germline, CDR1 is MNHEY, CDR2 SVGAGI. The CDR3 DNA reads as TGTGCCAGCATGGGGACAGGGGGCAATGAGCAGTTCTTC. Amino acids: CASMGTGGNEQFF.

The chain's CDR3 is CASSATGVTNEKLFF. The CDR3 nucleotides read TGTGCCAGCAGCGCTACAGGGGTAACTAATGAAAAACTGTTTTTT. The rearrangement joins TRBV5-6 to TRBJ1-4; 7 bases line up with TRBD1. V was pared by 4 bases and J by 1 base, with 4 bases of the junction left unmatched. The germline V gene has CDR1 SGHDT and CDR2 YYEEEE. The CDR3 spans 15 residues.

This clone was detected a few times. The CDR3 DNA is TGCGCCAGCAGCCAAGATTTTCGGGACACCATATATTTT. This codes for CASSQDFRDTIYF. The chain is built from TRBV4-3 and TRBJ1-3, with D unresolved. The CDR3 is 13 residues long. CDR1 is LGHNA, CDR2 YSLEER, per germline. Trimming pared 0 bases from V and 8 bases from J, leaving 8 bases between.

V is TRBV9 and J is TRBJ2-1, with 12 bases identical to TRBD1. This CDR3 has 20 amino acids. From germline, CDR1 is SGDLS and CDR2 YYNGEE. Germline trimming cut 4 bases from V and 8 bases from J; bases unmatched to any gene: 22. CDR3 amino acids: CASSPLPGQGAGRSGDEQFF. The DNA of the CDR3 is TGTGCCAGCAGCCCTCTACCGGGACAGGGGGCTGGTCGATCCGGCGATGAGCAGTTCTTC.

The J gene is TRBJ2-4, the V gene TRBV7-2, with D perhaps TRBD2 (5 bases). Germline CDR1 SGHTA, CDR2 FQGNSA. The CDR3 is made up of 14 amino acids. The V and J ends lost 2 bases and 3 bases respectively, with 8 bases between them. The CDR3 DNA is TGTGCCAGCAGCTTAAGGGAGCTCAAAAACATTCAGTACTTC. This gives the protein CASSLRELKNIQYF.